The 16 T cell receptor beta chains presented below share a single source sample, sequenced in a study of T cell repertoires in cytomegalovirus infection. MiXCR, applied by TCRdb to the reads, yields one record per CDR3 protein. The data show fewer than 400,000 distinct CDR3 sequences, 15% to 20% seen once. The source material was PBMCs. The receptors originated from a human donor in good health (CMV status not recorded). Some clones in this sample may be carry-over from other donors' samples.

This clonotype has a handful of counts. The chain links TRBV24-1 to TRBJ2-1; D possibly matches TRBD1 or TRBD2 (6 bases each). V gave up 5 bases and J gave up 10 bases, with 20 bases separating them. CDR3 length: 15 residues. Germline V gives CDR1 KGHDR, CDR2 SFDVKD. The CDR3: CATSGPGGRDGEQFF. The CDR3 nucleotides read TGTGCCACCAGTGGGCCTGGGGGGCGGGATGGCGAGCAGTTCTTC.

The V gene is TRBV27, the J gene TRBJ2-3, with a weak D call TRBD1 (5 bases). The germline V and J ends were trimmed by 5 bases and 5 bases, with 11 bases remaining between them. Per germline, CDR1 MNHEY and CDR2 SMNVEV (reference sequence). CDR3 length equals 13 residues. The CDR3 bases are TGTGCCAGCAGTAGGACGCAGGGAGATACGCAGTATTTT. It translates to CASSRTQGDTQYF.

The chain combines TRBV10-3 with TRBJ1-2; 10 bases agree with TRBD1. Germline loops: CDR1 ENHRY, CDR2 SYGVKD. Germline trimming cut 6 bases from V and 7 bases from J; bases unmatched to any gene: 5. The CDR3 is 13 amino acids. The CDR3 sequence is CAIRPGQGFGYTF. The DNA for the CDR3 is TGTGCCATCAGACCGGGACAGGGGTTTGGCTACACCTTC.

V is TRBV5-1 and J is TRBJ2-5; perhaps TRBD1 as D (6 bases). The CDR3 is 14 residues long. V lost 4 bases to trimming and J lost 3 bases, with 13 bases between them. Germline-derived CDR1 and CDR2 are SGHRS and YFSETQ. The CDR3: CASSGTPEEETQYF. The CDR3 DNA sequence: TGCGCCAGCAGCGGGACACCTGAGGAAGAGACCCAGTACTTC.

The chain couples TRBV11-2 to TRBJ2-7, with unresolved D. CDR1 and CDR2 (germline): SGHAT, FQNNGV. The ends were cut back, 5 bases at V and 6 bases at J, with 11 bases in the middle. The CDR3 covers 12 residues. In nucleotides, the CDR3 is TGTGCCAGCAGCACGGCACTCGGCGAGCAGTACTTC. It is translated as CASSTALGEQYF. The full variable domain, completed using reference TRBV11-2 and TRBJ2-7, is EAGVAQSPRYKIIEKRQSVAFWCNPISGHATLYWYQQILGQGPKLLIQFQNNGVVDDSQLPKDRFSAERLKGVDSTLKIQPAKLEDSAVYLCASSTALGEQYFGPGTRLTVT.

V and J are TRBV23-1 and TRBJ1-1; no clear D. TRBV23-1 is flagged as an ORF with uncertain function. The CDR3 length is 14 residues. Between the trimmed V and J ends, which lost 3 bases and 1 base, there was a span of 9 bases. In nucleotides, the CDR3 is TGCGCCAGCAGTCATCATGACAAGAACACTGAAGCTTTCTTT. It encodes CASSHHDKNTEAFF.

This clonotype was counted between two and nine times. This may arise from a read error, as a much more abundant clone is one base away. This chain joins TRBV2 and TRBJ2-3; D unresolved. Germline V gene sequence: CDR1 SNHLY, CDR2 FYNNEI. This CDR3 has 12 amino acids. Trimming took 7 bases from V and 0 from J, leaving 5 bases between them. The CDR3 protein is CASTASTDTQYF. In DNA, the CDR3 is TGTGCCAGCACCGCCAGCACAGATACGCAGTATTTT.

The chain links TRBV24-1 to TRBJ2-6; D call uncertain. CDR1 is KGHDR, CDR2 SFDVKD, per germline. The CDR3 consists of 19 residues. Trimming removed 4 bases at V and 2 bases at J, with 20 bases between. Here the CDR3 reads CATSEGNPGRVPGANVLTF. For the CDR3, the DNA is TGTGCCACCAGTGAGGGCAACCCCGGTCGGGTCCCTGGGGCCAACGTCCTGACTTTC.

At least ten counts were recorded for this clonotype. In DNA form, the CDR3 reads TGTGCCAGCAGCTTGCAGTCCGGAGCCCAGCATTTT. The encoded protein is CASSLQSGAQHF. V and J are TRBV7-2 and TRBJ1-5; D is unresolved. Per germline, CDR1 SGHTA and CDR2 FQGNSA. Trimming removed 3 bases from V and 11 bases from J, with 11 bases in between. CDR3 length equals 12 residues.

This clonotype was seen a handful of times. The chain employs TRBV5-1 and TRBJ2-5; possibly TRBD1 or TRBD2 for D (5 bases each). The CDR3 is 16 amino acids. V was pared by 2 bases and J by 5 bases, with 19 bases between. Germline loops: CDR1 SGHRS, CDR2 YFSETQ. The CDR3 nucleotides read TGCGCCAGCAGCTTATCCGGGACCGTGGGGGTGGAGACCCAGTACTTC. This encodes CASSLSGTVGVETQYF.

Here the CDR3 DNA reads TGCAGTGCTAGTGGGGGGCGCGATACGCAGTATTTT. Its translation is CSASGGRDTQYF. This chain links TRBV20-1 with TRBJ2-3, with D possibly being TRBD1 or TRBD2 (6 bases each). Germline lookup yields CDR1 DFQATT and CDR2 SNEGSKA (reference sequence). The ends were cut back, 3 bases at V and 6 bases at J, with 10 bases in the middle. The CDR3 is 12 residues long.

The V and J genes are TRBV29-1 and TRBJ1-1; the D gene is possibly TRBD1 (6 bases). Germline V gene data show CDR1 as SQVTM and CDR2 as ANQGSEA. With 6 bases removed from V and 4 bases from J, the gap between germline ends came to 15 bases. This CDR3 comprises 13 residues. The CDR3 is CSVTEGGGTEAFF. The CDR3 coding sequence is TGCAGCGTAACCGAGGGGGGCGGCACTGAAGCTTTCTTT.

CDR3 protein: CASSQTSRFGTQYF. The CDR3 DNA sequence: TGTGCCAGCAGCCAGACAAGCCGGTTTGGGACCCAGTACTTC. The chain has TRBV3-1 and TRBJ2-5; D is undetermined. The germline gives CDR1 LGHDT, CDR2 YNNKEL (reference sequence). The germline V and J ends were trimmed by 3 bases and 7 bases, with 15 bases remaining between them. This CDR3 region has 14 residues.

The chain combines TRBV4-1 with TRBJ1-1; D call uncertain. Germline CDR1 is MGHRA and CDR2 is YSYEKL. The CDR3 sequence is 15 residues long. Trimming cost V 2 bases and J 3 bases, with 13 bases left between them. The CDR3 DNA reads as TGCGCCAGCAGCCAAACGTACAGATCATACACTGAAGCTTTCTTT. It codes for CASSQTYRSYTEAFF.

This clonotype was observed many times. The chain recombines TRBV10-3 with TRBJ1-1; TRBD1 aligns across 8 bases. The CDR3 spans 16 residues. Germline assignment: CDR1 ENHRY and CDR2 SYGVKD. The ends lost 2 bases at V and 1 base at J; junction bases unmatched: 6. CDR3 sequence: CAISEMDRAKNTEAFF. DNA of the CDR3: TGTGCCATCAGTGAGATGGACAGGGCGAAGAACACTGAAGCTTTCTTT.

J is TRBJ1-2 and V is TRBV10-2, with 7 bases lining up with TRBD1. CDR1 WSHSY and CDR2 SAAADI come from the germline V gene. This CDR3 region has 13 residues. V shed 6 bases, J shed 2 bases, and the junction held 3 bases outside the gene matches. The CDR3 sequence: CASRAQGNYGYTF. Written as DNA, the CDR3 is TGCGCCAGCAGGGCACAGGGGAACTATGGCTACACCTTC.